The clone carrying this TCR beta chain was picked up a small number of times. Antigen unknown. The record originates from a study of metastatic and nonmetastatic thyroid tumors. Every patient underwent thyroid surgery untreated. Through MiXCR, TCRdb re-clonotyped the PCR reads. In the table there are around 17,000 clones, around 23% of which are singletons. Overall study results and limits: A significant increase in TCR beta diversity was reportedly seen in malignant thyroid tumors relative to benign nodules, in blood and tumor.

This CDR3 region has 15 residues. The ends were cut back, 7 bases at V and 0 bases at J, with 11 bases in the middle. CDR1 and CDR2 from the germline V gene are KGHDR and SFDVKD. Sequenced sample: adjacent normal tissue. The rearrangement joins TRBV24-1 to TRBJ2-2; D is possibly TRBD1 (5 bases). The receptor comes from a female donor with papillary thyroid cancer or a benign thyroid nodule (not recorded which). Some clones in this sample may be carry-over from other donors' samples. CDR3 protein: CATRGRVSNTGELFF. The CDR3, as DNA: TGTGCCACCAGGGGCAGGGTTTCGAACACCGGGGAGCTGTTTTTT.